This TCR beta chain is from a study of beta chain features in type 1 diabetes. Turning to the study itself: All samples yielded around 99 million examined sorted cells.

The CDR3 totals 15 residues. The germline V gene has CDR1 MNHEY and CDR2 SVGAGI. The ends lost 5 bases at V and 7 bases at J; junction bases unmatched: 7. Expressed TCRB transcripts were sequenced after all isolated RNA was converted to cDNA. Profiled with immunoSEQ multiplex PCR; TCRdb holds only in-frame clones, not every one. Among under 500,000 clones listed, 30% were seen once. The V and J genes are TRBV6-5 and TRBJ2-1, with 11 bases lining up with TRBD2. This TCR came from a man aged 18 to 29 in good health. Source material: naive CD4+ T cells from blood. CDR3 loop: CASSTLAGGVNEQFF. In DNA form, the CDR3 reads TGTGCCAGCAGTACTCTAGCGGGAGGTGTGAATGAGCAGTTCTTC.